This T cell receptor beta chain stems from a study of blood T cell repertoires in COVID-19. About the study: PBMCs, B-cell-depleted T cells, or T cells provided the cDNA or gDNA that made up the material.

In the authors' workflow: Amplification from reference gene primers served as the basis for estimated nucleated cell counts. Only in-frame clones appear in the TCRdb table, and some are missing; sequencing was by immunoSEQ multiplex PCR. V, J and clone size reflect that table, while D and trimming were determined from the DNA. The sample shows 150,000 to 200,000 clones, about 92% of them seen only once. The Seattle site enrolled patients during active infection and followed them longitudinally. Per the germline V gene, CDR1 is SGHNT and CDR2 is YYREEE (reference sequence). The length of the CDR3 is 16 residues. The ends lost 4 bases at V and 6 bases at J; junction bases unmatched: 7.

The clonotype was recovered from a woman aged 60-75 years with COVID-19, enrolled during active disease. Material: peripheral blood. V usage is TRBV5-4 and J usage is TRBJ2-5, with TRBD2 matching over 15 bases. The CDR3 sequence: CASSPRTSGGVKTQYF. CDR3 coding DNA: TGTGCCAGCAGCCCGCGGACTAGCGGGGGGGTGAAGACCCAGTACTTC.